The 5 T cell receptor beta chains reported below all come from one sample, sequenced in a study of cytomegalovirus exposure and HLA in healthy donors. A multiplex PCR was run with 60 Vbeta primers and 13 Jbeta primers. Here immunoSEQ multiplex PCR was the method, and the copy in TCRdb shows in-frame clones only, minus some. The profile shows 180,000 or so clones, 70% to 85% of them singletons. Sample: PBMCs. These receptors all come from a boy younger than 10 in good health and CMV-seronegative.

The chain links TRBV9 to TRBJ2-7, with 11 positions matching TRBD2. The germline V gene has CDR1 SGDLS and CDR2 YYNGEE. There are 16 residues in the CDR3. V dropped 3 bases and J dropped 5; count of bases not matched to a gene: 10. The CDR3 region is CASSAEASGGTHEQYF. The CDR3 DNA reads as TGTGCCAGCAGCGCGGAGGCTAGCGGGGGGACCCACGAGCAGTACTTC.

This clone was seen only once. The chain employs TRBV6-1 and TRBJ1-2; D not resolved. This CDR3 contains 10 residues. Germline CDR1 reads MNHNS; CDR2 reads SASEGT. Trimming cost V 3 bases and J 8 bases, with 4 bases left between them. CDR3 sequence: CASSERGYTF. The CDR3 coding sequence is TGTGCCAGCAGTGAGCGGGGCTACACCTTC.

This chain joins TRBV15 and TRBJ1-1; D uncertain. The CDR3 consists of 15 residues. Germline CDR1 is LNHNV and CDR2 is YYDKDF (reference sequence). V was shortened by 4 bases and J by 1 base, with 13 bases between the two germline ends. The CDR3 bases are TGTGCCACCAGCAAGGTTGCCAGACAGAACACTGAAGCTTTCTTT. Protein sequence: CATSKVARQNTEAFF.

V gene TRBV4-2 combines with J gene TRBJ2-3; 13 bases fit TRBD2. With V trimmed by 0 bases and J by 5 bases, 8 bases remained unmatched. The CDR3 spans 18 residues. In germline, CDR1 is LGHNA, CDR2 YNFKEQ. The CDR3 protein is CASSQETSGGPGVDTQYF. In DNA form, the CDR3 reads TGTGCCAGCAGCCAAGAGACTAGCGGGGGGCCTGGGGTAGATACGCAGTATTTT.

The chain uses TRBV7-2 and TRBJ2-5; 9 positions match TRBD1. The J call may be wrong; the DNA end is better matched by TRBJ2-7. The CDR3 is 15 amino acids. Germline V gene data show CDR1 as SGHTA and CDR2 as FQGNSA. CDR3 DNA: TGTGCCAGCAGCTTAGGTCGGGGGACAGGGCGCGAGCAGTACTTC. Its protein is CASSLGRGTGREQYF.